The 14 T cell receptor beta chains in this list originate from one sample, sequenced in a study of T-cell reconstitution after alpha-beta-depleted transplantation in children. Molecular barcoding with unique molecular identifiers was used for the TCRbeta library. TCRdb redid the calling of the PCR reads with MiXCR, one entry per CDR3 protein. The sample lists roughly 400,000 distinct CDR3 sequences, about a fifth occurring once. This specimen consisted of PBMCs from the stem cell graft donor, obtained from the stem cell graft. The receptors were sampled from a human donor who donated a stem cell graft to a child with acute myeloid leukemia.

This clonotype showed up just a few times. The V gene is TRBV7-9, the J gene TRBJ2-1; TRBD2 might be the D (7 bases). Trimming stripped 5 bases from V and 7 bases from J, with 21 bases between. CDR1 is SEHNR, CDR2 FQNEAQ, per germline (reference sequence). The CDR3 consists of 16 residues. CDR3 sequence reads: CASSLSGKGGRNEQFF. The CDR3 bases are TGTGCCAGCAGCCTAAGCGGGAAGGGGGGCAGGAATGAGCAGTTCTTC. The full variable domain, rest sourced from reference TRBV7-9 and TRBJ2-1, is DTGVSQNPRHKITKRGQNVTFRCDPISEHNRLYWYRQTLGQGPEFLTYFQNEAQLEKSRLLSDRFSAERPKGSFSTLEIQRTEQGDSAMYLCASSLSGKGGRNEQFFGPGTRLTVL.

This clonotype was seen a handful of times. The gene calls are TRBV20-1 and TRBJ2-1; D remains ambiguous. V lost 6 bases, J lost 9 bases, and 24 bases lay in between. CDR1 DFQATT and CDR2 SNEGSKA come from the germline V gene (reference sequence). This CDR3 spans 15 amino acids. The CDR3 here is CSAIPDNPLLGEQFF. CDR3 nucleotides: TGCAGTGCAATCCCCGACAACCCGCTGCTAGGTGAGCAGTTCTTC.

Only a few counts were recorded for this clonotype. The chain recombines TRBV24-1 with TRBJ2-1; D possibly corresponds to TRBD1 (5 bases). V was pared by 0 bases and J by 0 bases, with 8 bases between. CDR3 length: 16 residues. CDR1 and CDR2 from the germline V gene are KGHDR and SFDVKD. The CDR3 sequence: CATSDLGRGSYNEQFF. The CDR3, as DNA: TGTGCCACCAGTGATTTGGGTAGGGGCTCCTACAATGAGCAGTTCTTC.

In its sample, this clonotype was seen many times. The CDR3: CASSEWGTDENPYNEQFF. The CDR3 nucleotides read TGTGCCAGCAGTGAATGGGGGACAGACGAAAACCCCTACAATGAGCAGTTCTTC. J is TRBJ2-1 and V is TRBV25-1, with TRBD1 matching over 7 bases. V lost 1 base to trimming and J lost 2 bases; unmatched junction nucleotides: 11. The V gene's germline CDR1 is MGHDK and CDR2 SYGVNS. This CDR3 has 18 residues.

The chain links TRBV15 to TRBJ2-5; TRBD1 agrees at 10 bases. This CDR3 contains 15 residues. In germline, CDR1 is LNHNV, CDR2 YYDKDF (reference sequence). Trimming removed 1 base from V and 7 bases from J; junction bases left unmatched: 6. The DNA of the CDR3 is TGTGCCACCAGCAGAGGAGGCCGGGACAGGGGGACCCAGTACTTC. Its translation: CATSRGGRDRGTQYF.

Ten or more counts support this clonotype. The chain links TRBV6-5 to TRBJ2-3, with 10 bases aligning to TRBD2. The CDR3 is 14 residues long. Germline values: CDR1 MNHEY, CDR2 SVGAGI. J was trimmed by 6 bases and V by 4 bases; bases with no gene match: 4. Here the CDR3 reads CASSWLAGVDTQYF. The CDR3 DNA reads as TGTGCCAGCAGTTGGCTAGCGGGAGTTGATACGCAGTATTTT.

The chain is built from TRBV7-2 and TRBJ2-7, with TRBD1 matching over 8 bases. The V and J ends lost 0 bases and 2 bases, in that order; junction bases with no gene match: 3. The CDR3 runs to 15 residues. Germline V CDR1 and CDR2: SGHTA, FQGNSA. In nucleotides, the CDR3 is TGTGCCAGCAGCTTAGCGGGACAGGTACCCTACGAGCAGTACTTC. Translation: CASSLAGQVPYEQYF.

The rearrangement links TRBV7-9 to TRBJ2-1; 10 nucleotides line up with TRBD2. Germline V lookup: CDR1 SEHNR, CDR2 FQNEAQ (reference sequence). With 5 bases clipped from V and 5 bases from J, the junction kept 9 bases outside the gene matches. The CDR3 has 16 amino acids. DNA for the CDR3: TGTGCCAGCAGCCGCTCTCGGACTAGCGGTCACAATGAGCAGTTCTTC. Its translation: CASSRSRTSGHNEQFF.

This clonotype was detected a few times. The genes are TRBV11-3 and TRBJ1-5; tentatively, D is TRBD1 (5 bases). Trimming shortened V by 1 base and J by 1 base, and 17 bases separated the two germline ends. The CDR3 spans 18 residues. Germline V gives CDR1 SGHNT, CDR2 YENEEA. CDR3 residues: CASSLGYWGDGSNQPQHF. The DNA of the CDR3 is TGTGCCAGCAGCTTAGGATACTGGGGCGACGGCAGCAATCAGCCCCAGCATTTT.

The chain joins TRBV12-3 or TRBV12-4 to TRBJ1-4; possibly TRBD1 for D (6 bases). The CDR3 sequence is 15 residues long. V gave up 7 bases and J gave up 8 bases, with 20 bases separating them. The CDR3 loop reads CASKELGGSREKLFF. CDR3 DNA sequence: TGTGCCAGCAAGGAACTAGGGGGTTCAAGGGAAAAACTGTTTTTT.

This clonotype was counted only a few times. The chain couples TRBV29-1 to TRBJ2-7, with 9 positions matching TRBD1. V shed 0 bases, J shed 3 bases, and the junction held 6 bases outside the gene matches. CDR3 length: 15 residues. CDR1 SQVTM and CDR2 ANQGSEA come from the germline V gene. The CDR3 region has the DNA TGCAGCGTTGAAGAGGAGGACAGGGGTTACTACGAGCAGTACTTC. Translation gives CSVEEEDRGYYEQYF.

This clonotype has more than one count but fewer than ten. The V call is TRBV10-3, the J call TRBJ1-5, with D unclear. From germline, CDR1 is ENHRY and CDR2 SYGVKD. CDR3 length: 14 residues. V was shortened by 3 bases and J by 0 bases, with 6 bases between the two germline ends. Here the CDR3 DNA reads TGTGCCATCAGTGAACAGACTAGCAATCAGCCCCAGCATTTT. Its translation: CAISEQTSNQPQHF.

Turning to this clonotype: Being one base from a much bigger clone, this may be a read error. Here the CDR3 DNA reads TGTGCCAGCAGCCAAATCTACAATGAGCAGTTCTTC. Translation gives CASSQIYNEQFF. The chain carries TRBV3-1 and TRBJ2-1, with D hard to call. The CDR3 sequence is 12 residues long. CDR1 and CDR2 (germline): LGHDT, YNNKEL (reference sequence). V lost 2 bases and J lost 3, with 2 bases in between.

The V gene is TRBV20-1, the J gene TRBJ2-7; 10 nucleotides line up with TRBD2. The CDR3 sequence is 18 residues long. Looked up from germline, CDR1 is DFQATT and CDR2 is SNEGSKA (reference sequence). V was pared by 1 base and J by 2 bases, with 14 bases of the junction left unmatched. This chain's CDR3 is CSARGYTGTSASPYEQYF. The CDR3 DNA is TGCAGTGCTAGAGGCTACACCGGGACTAGCGCCAGTCCCTACGAGCAGTACTTC.